The 27 T cell receptor beta chains below come from one sample, sequenced in a study of cytomegalovirus exposure and HLA in healthy donors. Use of 60 Vbeta and 13 Jbeta primers characterized the PCR. Clones were sequenced by immunoSEQ multiplex PCR, and TCRdb holds only the in-frame ones, with some missing. The repertoire shows some 110,000 clones; the top ten hold 3.7%. Specimen: PBMCs. The receptors were sampled from a man aged 25-45 years in good health and CMV-seronegative.

This CDR3 reads CASSLAAGGGAEAFF. The CDR3 DNA follows: TGTGCCAGCAGCTTAGCGGCGGGTGGCGGCGCTGAAGCTTTCTTT. The V call is TRBV7-2, the J call TRBJ1-1; D gene uncertain. This CDR3 has 15 amino acids. Trimming took 0 bases from V and 6 from J, leaving 14 bases between them. CDR1 and CDR2 (germline): SGHTA, FQGNSA.

The gene calls are TRBV27 and TRBJ2-3; TRBD2 matches at 7 bases. Germline CDR1 MNHEY, CDR2 SMNVEV (reference sequence). The CDR3 covers 16 residues. The trim removed 1 base at V and 10 bases at J, leaving 14 bases unmatched. The CDR3 DNA is TGTGCCAGCAGTTTATGGACTAGTGCTACAGATAAGGCGCAGTATTTT. Translating gives CASSLWTSATDKAQYF.

The chain carries TRBV27 and TRBJ1-4; TRBD1 is a possible D gene (6 bases). The CDR3 spans 17 residues. V lost 6 bases, J lost 0 bases, and 17 bases lay in between. Germline-derived CDR1 and CDR2 are MNHEY and SMNVEV (reference sequence). The CDR3 coding sequence is TGTGCCAGCAGGCCGAAGACACGACAGGCAACTAATGAAAAACTGTTTTTT. Translation: CASRPKTRQATNEKLFF.

The genes are TRBV27 and TRBJ2-2; perhaps TRBD2 as D (6 bases). Germline V CDR1 and CDR2: MNHEY, SMNVEV (reference sequence). CDR3 size: 16 residues. V lost 1 base to trimming and J lost 7 bases, with 16 bases between them. For the CDR3, the DNA is TGTGCCAGCAGTTTATACGGGCGGGGTCGTGGCGGGGAGCTGTTTTTT. Translated, it gives CASSLYGRGRGGELFF.

The V gene is TRBV4-1, the J gene TRBJ1-1, with D possibly TRBD1 on 6 matching bases. CDR3 length: 14 residues. In germline, CDR1 is MGHRA, CDR2 YSYEKL. Trimming shortened V by 6 bases and J by 1 base, and 12 bases separated the two germline ends. The CDR3 coding sequence is TGCGCCAGCAGGAACAGGGTTTGGAACACTGAAGCTTTCTTT. The encoded protein is CASRNRVWNTEAFF.

This sequence joins TRBV5-8 and TRBJ1-2; 9 bases agree with TRBD1. The trim removed 4 bases at V and 8 bases at J, leaving 3 bases unmatched. Germline V gene sequence: CDR1 SGHTS, CDR2 YDEGEE. The CDR3 consists of 12 residues. CDR3: CASSRTGVGYTF. DNA for the CDR3: TGTGCCAGCAGCAGGACAGGGGTCGGCTACACCTTC.

The J gene is TRBJ2-1, the V gene TRBV2; D perhaps matches TRBD1 (5 bases). The CDR3 covers 13 residues. Germline values: CDR1 SNHLY, CDR2 FYNNEI. V lost 4 bases, J lost 5 bases, and 9 bases lay in between. The CDR3 reads CASSVGADNEQFF. The CDR3, as DNA: TGTGCCAGCAGTGTAGGGGCAGACAATGAGCAGTTCTTC.

The gene calls are TRBV19 and TRBJ1-6, with TRBD1 as a possible D gene (6 bases). The germline V gene encodes CDR1 LNHDA and CDR2 SQIVND (reference sequence). V was cut by 8 bases and J by 10 bases, with 15 bases left in between. There are 13 residues in the CDR3. The CDR3 DNA reads as TGTGCCAGTGGGGGGGACAAAGGATCACCCCTCCACTTT. This translates into CASGGDKGSPLHF.

The chain couples TRBV5-1 to TRBJ2-1, with 8 bases identical to TRBD2. The V segment lost 4 bases and the J segment 5 bases; nucleotides outside the gene matches: 2. CDR1 is SGHRS and CDR2 is YFSETQ in the germline V gene. The CDR3 runs 13 residues. CDR3 region: CASSPGGDNEQFF. The CDR3 bases are TGCGCCAGCAGCCCGGGGGGGGACAATGAGCAGTTCTTC.

V usage is TRBV18 and J usage is TRBJ1-1; 9 bases are a match to TRBD1. Per the germline V gene, CDR1 is KGHSH and CDR2 is LQKENI. The CDR3 runs 16 residues. The junction had 8 bases not matched to a gene; V was cut back by 6 bases and J by 0 bases. The CDR3 region is CASSWTGEPMNTEAFF. CDR3 nucleotide sequence: TGTGCCAGCTCTTGGACAGGGGAGCCCATGAACACTGAAGCTTTCTTT. Using reference TRBV18 and TRBJ1-1 for the parts outside the CDR3, the full variable domain is NAGVMQNPRHLVRRRGQEARLRCSPMKGHSHVYWYRQLPEEGLKFMVYLQKENIIDESGMPKERFSAEFPKEGPSILRIQQVVRGDSAAYFCASSWTGEPMNTEAFFGQGTRLTVV.

DNA of the CDR3: TGTGCCAGCAGAGTGGTCCACATCACCGGGGAGCTGTTTTTT. Residues: CASRVVHITGELFF. The chain has TRBV2 and TRBJ2-2; no clear D. The CDR3 has 14 amino acids. The V end was cut by 6 bases, the J end by 4 bases, with 12 bases between. Germline loops: CDR1 SNHLY, CDR2 FYNNEI.

The CDR3: CASTPSGRGANYGYTF. The CDR3 nucleotides are TGTGCCAGTACCCCAAGTGGGAGGGGAGCTAACTATGGCTACACCTTC. The V gene is TRBV19, the J gene TRBJ1-2, with a tentative D call TRBD1 (5 bases). The CDR3 contains 16 residues. CDR1 and CDR2 from the germline V gene are LNHDA and SQIVND (reference sequence). Trimming took off 7 bases at V and 0 bases at J, with 18 bases between the two ends.

V and J are TRBV9 and TRBJ2-3; 11 nucleotides agree with TRBD2. Germline CDR1 and CDR2: SGDLS and YYNGEE. V shed 0 bases and J 5 bases; nucleotides not matched to a gene: 5. The CDR3 consists of 16 residues. CDR3 amino acids: CASSVGDSGGEDTQYF. The CDR3 nucleotides read TGTGCCAGCAGCGTAGGAGATAGCGGGGGGGAAGATACGCAGTATTTT.

The chain is built from TRBV7-8 and TRBJ2-7; 9 nucleotides align to TRBD1. CDR3 length equals 13 residues. Germline loops: CDR1 SGHVS, CDR2 FQNEAQ. With V trimmed by 5 bases and J by 4 bases, 3 bases remained unmatched. This chain's CDR3 is CASSPGTGYEQYF. The CDR3 DNA is TGTGCCAGCAGCCCCGGGACAGGGTACGAGCAGTACTTC.

The V gene is TRBV2, the J gene TRBJ2-1, with a possible D match to TRBD2 (6 bases). Trimming left V 8 bases short and J 8 bases short, with 19 bases between. The CDR3 is 14 amino acids. Germline V gene lookup returns CDR1 SNHLY and CDR2 FYNNEI. CDR3 protein: CASSYRRGSDEQFF. The CDR3 nucleotides are TGTGCCAGCTCCTATCGGAGGGGCAGCGATGAGCAGTTCTTC.

The chain links TRBV19 to TRBJ1-1; no definite D call. Per the germline V gene, CDR1 is LNHDA and CDR2 is SQIVND (reference sequence). V was pared by 4 bases and J by 4 bases, with 10 bases between. The CDR3 length is 13 residues. The CDR3 region is CASSRGRATEAFF. For the CDR3, the DNA is TGTGCCAGTAGTAGAGGGAGGGCCACTGAAGCTTTCTTT. The full variable domain, its missing parts supplied by reference TRBV19 and TRBJ1-1, is DGGITQSPKYLFRKEGQNVTLSCEQNLNHDAMYWYRQDPGQGLRLIYYSQIVNDFQKGDIAEGYSVSREKKESFPLTVTSAQKNPTAFYLCASSRGRATEAFFGQGTRLTVV.

The V gene is TRBV6-6, the J gene TRBJ1-1; TRBD1 matches at 9 bases. Per the germline V gene, CDR1 is MNHNY and CDR2 is SVGAGI (reference sequence). CDR3 length equals 15 residues. Germline trimming cut 3 bases from V and 5 bases from J; bases unmatched to any gene: 7. The CDR3: CASSYKGTGRTEAFF. The CDR3 coding sequence is TGTGCCAGCAGTTATAAGGGGACAGGGAGGACTGAAGCTTTCTTT.

The chain couples TRBV5-1 to TRBJ2-3, with 8 bases that match TRBD2. This CDR3 has 16 amino acids. Trimming cost V 4 bases and J 1 base; bases outside gene matches: 8. The germline gives CDR1 SGHRS, CDR2 YFSETQ. In DNA, the CDR3 is TGCGCCAGCAGCCTGGGCGAACTAGCGGGCACAGATACGCAGTATTTT. This sequence encodes CASSLGELAGTDTQYF.

V is TRBV5-1 and J is TRBJ1-1; D remains unclear. Trimming removed 3 bases at V and 4 bases at J, with 10 bases between. CDR1 and CDR2 (germline): SGHRS, YFSETQ. The CDR3 length is 13 residues. The CDR3 loop reads CASSSSGSTEAFF. The CDR3 coding sequence is TGCGCCAGCAGCTCCTCCGGGAGCACTGAAGCTTTCTTT.

The rearrangement uses TRBV6-5 and TRBJ1-3; D not certain. Germline V gene data show CDR1 as MNHEY and CDR2 as SVGAGI. Between the trimmed V and J ends, which lost 5 bases and 0 bases, there was a span of 11 bases. The CDR3 extends over 15 amino acids. The CDR3 DNA reads TGTGCCAGCAGTCCCCTATTCCACTCTGGAAACACCATATATTTT. It is translated as CASSPLFHSGNTIYF.

The rearrangement uses TRBV2 and TRBJ1-1, with D perhaps TRBD1 (6 bases). V gave up 4 bases and J gave up 0 bases, with 6 bases separating them. Germline V lookup: CDR1 SNHLY, CDR2 FYNNEI. This CDR3 is 13 amino acids long. For the CDR3, the DNA is TGTGCCAGCAGTGGACAGGTGAACACTGAAGCTTTCTTT. Protein product: CASSGQVNTEAFF.

The V and J genes are TRBV7-3 and TRBJ2-1; 7 positions agree with TRBD2. CDR3 length equals 14 residues. The V gene's germline CDR1 is SGHTA and CDR2 FQGTGA. V trimming: 4 bases; J trimming: 10 bases; junction bases outside the gene matches: 10. The CDR3, as DNA: TGTGCCAGCAGCTCCGGGACTACCTCGAGGGAGCAGTTCTTC. Translated: CASSSGTTSREQFF.

The V call is TRBV5-8, the J call TRBJ2-5; 8 bases are a match to TRBD1. Germline-derived CDR1 and CDR2 are SGHTS and YDEGEE. The CDR3 totals 18 residues. Trimming removed 0 bases from V and 2 bases from J; junction bases left unmatched: 12. CDR3 protein: CASSLGQGATSPQETQYF. CDR3 nucleotide sequence: TGTGCCAGCAGCTTGGGGCAGGGGGCGACCTCCCCTCAAGAGACCCAGTACTTC.

The rearrangement links TRBV2 to TRBJ2-5; 14 bases align to TRBD2. Trimming removed 5 bases from V and 4 bases from J; junction bases left unmatched: 9. Germline V CDR1 and CDR2: SNHLY, FYNNEI. This CDR3 contains 17 residues. This CDR3 reads CASSLLGLAGGLETQYF. For the CDR3, the DNA is TGTGCCAGCAGTCTCCTCGGACTAGCGGGGGGTTTAGAGACCCAGTACTTC.

This chain uses TRBV4-2 with TRBJ2-3, with 8 bases that match TRBD2. Losses at the gene ends were 1 base for V and 2 bases for J; bases not matched to a gene: 5. The CDR3 totals 16 residues. Germline V gene sequence: CDR1 LGHNA, CDR2 YNFKEQ. The CDR3 loop is CASSQGISGDTDTQYF. CDR3 coding DNA: TGTGCCAGCAGCCAAGGGATTAGCGGGGACACAGATACGCAGTATTTT.

This chain links TRBV10-3 with TRBJ2-1, with 10 positions matching TRBD1. The V gene's germline CDR1 is ENHRY and CDR2 SYGVKD. J lost 7 bases, V lost 11 bases, and 17 bases had no gene match. This CDR3 is 16 amino acids long. In DNA form, the CDR3 reads TGTGCCGTCCGACCTGCCGGGACAGGGGTCCGTAATGAGCAGTTCTTC. It encodes CAVRPAGTGVRNEQFF.

The chain uses TRBV7-9 and TRBJ2-1; 12 bases line up with TRBD2. Germline V gene data show CDR1 as SEHNR and CDR2 as FQNEAQ (reference sequence). The trim removed 5 bases at V and 4 bases at J, leaving 3 bases unmatched. The CDR3 covers 15 residues. The CDR3 bases are TGTGCCAGCAGCCGCGGACTAGCGGGATACAATGAGCAGTTCTTC. Translation: CASSRGLAGYNEQFF.